The T cell receptor beta chain under discussion was sequenced for a study of blood T cells in healthy people across ages. Using a J-beta primer mix together with a sample-barcoded 5' primer, a second PCR was run for roughly 6 to 11 cycles. A single record per CDR3 protein comes from TCRdb applying MiXCR to the 5' RACE reads. This table holds roughly 1.5 million distinct CDR3 sequences, roughly two fifths found once. Regarding the study as a whole: As age increased, TCR beta diversity per million T cells fell in a roughly linear fashion.

In regard to this clonotype: The antigen is undetermined.

Isolation of PBMCs gave at least 6 million cells per sample. This CDR3 comprises 14 residues. V shed 6 bases and J shed 11 bases, with 25 bases lying between them. Germline-derived CDR1 and CDR2 are DFQATT and SNEGSKA (reference sequence). The chain combines TRBV20-1 with TRBJ2-5; D uncertain. The receptor was isolated from a woman aged 18-30 years in good health. The sequenced sample was blood. Written as DNA, the CDR3 is TGCAGTGCCACACCCGGGTCCCGGCACAATGAGCAGTACTTC. This encodes CSATPGSRHNEQYF.